The entry that follows covers one TCR beta chain sequence. This table comes from immunoSEQ multiplex PCR, and its TCRdb copy is limited to in-frame clones, with some not included. The sample includes some 110,000 clones, 75% to 85% of them seen just once. These data originate in a study of blood T cell repertoires in COVID-19. In the study overall: The United States, Italy and Spain provided the acute and convalescent COVID-19 samples. The cDNA or gDNA used as material had been derived from T cells, B-cell-depleted T cells, or PBMCs.

Germline assignment: CDR1 SGDLS and CDR2 YYNGEE. V dropped 4 bases and J dropped 3 bases, with 10 bases sitting between them. The CDR3 is 13 residues long. The TCR was taken from a man aged 55 to 70 with acute or convalescent COVID-19. The rearrangement joins TRBV9 to TRBJ1-1, with D possibly being TRBD1 (5 bases). The sequenced sample consisted of peripheral blood. The CDR3 protein is CASSTQGYTEAFF. CDR3 sequence (DNA): TGTGCCAGCAGCACCCAGGGTTACACTGAAGCTTTCTTT.